The clone carrying this T cell receptor (beta chain) was observed a handful of times. The V gene's germline CDR1 is MNHNY and CDR2 SVGAGI (reference sequence). The CDR3 loop spans 15 amino acids. Trimming took 4 bases from V and 0 from J, leaving 13 bases between them. The data were obtained in a study of blood T cells in healthy people across ages. The second PCR ran roughly 7 to 11 cycles with a sample-barcoded 5' primer and J-beta primers. TCRdb called the 5' RACE reads again in MiXCR, with one record for every CDR3 protein. The sample includes about 700,000 distinct CDR3 sequences, about 30% of them seen just once.

The sample taken for sequencing was blood. The V call is TRBV6-6, the J call TRBJ2-7; the D is unclear. The receptor was derived from a woman aged 80 or over in good health. CDR3 sequence reads: CASSWPLRDSYEQYF. The DNA of the CDR3 is TGTGCCAGCAGTTGGCCCCTCCGTGACTCCTACGAGCAGTACTTC.